These 18 T cell receptor beta chains share one sample of origin, sequenced in a study of CXCR3-negative and CXCR3-positive naive CD8 T cells. No cognate antigen is known for these TCRs. Each TRB cDNA library was prepared by 5' RACE (with UMI labels). TCRdb re-analyzed the 5' RACE reads; it lists each CDR3 protein once, without DNA. This sample contains 130,000 to 150,000 distinct CDR3 sequences. Study-wide findings and caveats: CXCR3-positive naive cells carried more hydrophobic TRB CDR3s than CXCR3-negative ones.

Material for sequencing was naive CXCR3+ CD8+ T cells from blood. As to subset: CD45RO-CCR7+CD27+CD95- naive CD8+ T cells expressing CXCR3 (TNR3+). The source is a human donor in good health. Some clones in this sample may be carry-over from other donors' samples.

The chain uses TRBV2 and TRBJ2-1; TCRdb gives TRBD2 as the D gene, but with no DNA this cannot be confirmed. The CDR3 loop spans 18 amino acids. Germline V lookup: CDR1 SNHLY, CDR2 FYNNEI. The CDR3 reads CASSDGVAGELFHNEQFF. The full variable domain, its missing parts supplied by reference TRBV2 and TRBJ2-1, is EPEVTQTPSHQVTQMGQEVILRCVPISNHLYFYWYRQILGQKVEFLVSFYNNEISEKSEIFDDQFSVERPDGSNFTLKIRSTKLEDSAMYFCASSDGVAGELFHNEQFFGPGTRLTVL.

The J gene is TRBJ2-3, the V gene TRBV6-6. The CDR3 extends over 14 amino acids. The germline V gene encodes CDR1 MNHNY and CDR2 SVGAGI (reference sequence). This CDR3 reads CASSKAASTDTQYF.

The chain carries TRBV5-5 and TRBJ2-3. The CDR3 contains 12 residues. Germline CDR1 SGHKS, CDR2 YYEKEE (reference sequence). CDR3 sequence: CASSPSTDTQYF.

J is TRBJ2-7 and V is TRBV29-1; checking the TCRdb D call of TRBD1 is not possible without DNA. The CDR3 covers 13 residues. Looked up from germline, CDR1 is SQVTM and CDR2 is ANQGSEA. CDR3 sequence reads: CSVQGPSSYEQYF.

The CDR3 here is CASSFDRGGTEAFF. The rearrangement links TRBV5-4 to TRBJ1-1; TCRdb designates TRBD1, a call that cannot be tested without DNA. The CDR3 is 14 amino acids. In germline, CDR1 is SGHNT, CDR2 YYREEE (reference sequence). The full variable domain, with the rest looked up from reference TRBV5-4 and TRBJ1-1, is ETGVTQSPTHLIKTRGQQVTLRCSSQSGHNTVSWYQQALGQGPQFIFQYYREEENGRGNFPPRFSGLQFPNYSSELNVNALELDDSALYLCASSFDRGGTEAFFGQGTRLTVV.

The genes are TRBV7-9 and TRBJ2-1; the D call of TRBD2 rests on TCRdb alone, since no DNA is present to check it. CDR1 and CDR2 from the germline V gene are SEHNR and FQNEAQ (reference sequence). The CDR3 is made up of 16 amino acids. The CDR3 spells CASSPKGPGAYNEQFF. Full variable domain (missing parts from reference TRBV7-9 and TRBJ2-1): DTGVSQNPRHKITKRGQNVTFRCDPISEHNRLYWYRQTLGQGPEFLTYFQNEAQLEKSRLLSDRFSAERPKGSFSTLEIQRTEQGDSAMYLCASSPKGPGAYNEQFFGPGTRLTVL.

The gene calls are TRBV29-1 and TRBJ1-2; TCRdb proposes TRBD1, but this gene call is untestable without DNA. The CDR3 contains 16 residues. The germline V gene encodes CDR1 SQVTM and CDR2 ANQGSEA. This CDR3 reads CSVRGPGQGVGHGYTF. The variable domain in full, with the rest retrieved from reference TRBV29-1 and TRBJ1-2, is SAVISQKPSRDICQRGTSLTIQCQVDSQVTMMFWYRQQPGQSLTLIATANQGSEATYESGFVIDKFPISRPNLTFSTLTVSNMSPEDSSIYLCSVRGPGQGVGHGYTFGSGTRLTVV.

The chain carries TRBV7-9 and TRBJ2-5; checking the TCRdb D call of TRBD2 is not possible without DNA. This CDR3 contains 15 residues. CDR1 and CDR2 from the germline V gene are SEHNR and FQNEAQ (reference sequence). The CDR3 loop is CASSLVLGTEETQYF.

The chain combines TRBV7-8 with TRBJ2-7; no DNA is available, so the TRBD1 call from TCRdb remains unchecked. This CDR3 has 16 residues. Per germline, CDR1 SGHVS and CDR2 FQNEAQ. The chain's CDR3 is CASSDSRDTPSYEQYF.

The CDR3 spells CASSVAGGAYNEQFF. The chain joins TRBV6-4 to TRBJ2-1; TCRdb lists TRBD2, though no DNA is available to test this call. This CDR3 comprises 15 residues. Germline-derived CDR1 and CDR2 are MRHNA and SNTAGT.

The chain recombines TRBV29-1 with TRBJ1-2; lacking DNA, the TRBD1 call made by TCRdb goes unchecked. The CDR3 runs to 14 residues. Germline V gene lookup returns CDR1 SQVTM and CDR2 ANQGSEA. The CDR3 reads CSVLGVTGLYGYTF.

This rearrangement joins TRBV7-2 to TRBJ2-7; TCRdb's D gene call, TRBD2, goes unchecked for lack of DNA. Germline CDR1 reads SGHTA; CDR2 reads FQGNSA. This CDR3 contains 14 residues. This chain's CDR3 is CASSLYGGTYEQYF.

The J gene is TRBJ2-2, the V gene TRBV10-2; TCRdb's D call, TRBD1, is unchecked because there is no DNA. This CDR3 is built from 13 residues. Germline-derived CDR1 and CDR2 are WSHSY and SAAADI. The CDR3 loop is CASMGRRSGELFF.

The J gene is TRBJ2-1, the V gene TRBV5-4. CDR3 length: 14 residues. Germline V gives CDR1 SGHNT, CDR2 YYREEE (reference sequence). CDR3 loop: CASSLGVSYNEQFF. Full variable domain (missing parts from reference TRBV5-4 and TRBJ2-1): ETGVTQSPTHLIKTRGQQVTLRCSSQSGHNTVSWYQQALGQGPQFIFQYYREEENGRGNFPPRFSGLQFPNYSSELNVNALELDDSALYLCASSLGVSYNEQFFGPGTRLTVL.

The chain joins TRBV11-2 to TRBJ2-2. CDR3 size: 13 residues. Per the germline V gene, CDR1 is SGHAT and CDR2 is FQNNGV. CDR3 amino acids: CASSLSPTGELFF.

This chain links TRBV27 with TRBJ2-4; TCRdb gives TRBD1 as the D gene, but with no DNA this cannot be confirmed. CDR1 is MNHEY and CDR2 is SMNVEV in the germline V gene (reference sequence). The CDR3 is 13 residues long. CDR3 in amino acids: CASSLTGADIQYF.

The chain joins TRBV18 to TRBJ2-3; the TCRdb D gene call, TRBD2, has no DNA to confirm it. The CDR3 is 15 residues long. CDR1 is KGHSH and CDR2 is LQKENI in the germline V gene. Here the CDR3 reads CASSTSRESTDTQYF.

The rearrangement joins TRBV20-1 to TRBJ1-5. CDR1 and CDR2 (germline): DFQATT, SNEGSKA (reference sequence). The CDR3 length is 13 residues. The CDR3 is CSAREGFGQPQHF.